The 3 T cell receptor beta chains below all came from one sample that was sequenced in a study of T cells in Graves' hyperthyroidism and ophthalmopathy. TCR beta CDR3 region amplification was performed from RNA transcripts. TCR CDR3 regions were first amplified by RT-PCR with HTBI primers. TCRdb re-derived calls from the multiplex PCR reads in MiXCR, one entry per CDR3 protein. Of roughly 400,000 distinct CDR3 sequences detected, around 15% appear once; the ten largest clones hold approximately 27%. Specimen: blood. Receptors were obtained from a man aged 50-59 years with Graves' ophthalmopathy.

The V call is TRBV29-1, the J call TRBJ1-1; tentatively, D is TRBD1 (6 bases). Deletions cut 4 bases from V and 0 bases from J, with 12 bases between. CDR3 length: 14 residues. Per the germline V gene, CDR1 is SQVTM and CDR2 is ANQGSEA. The CDR3 protein is CSVARDNMNTEAFF. CDR3 DNA sequence: TGCAGCGTTGCACGGGACAACATGAACACTGAAGCTTTCTTT.

This clonotype was counted only a few times. The chain carries TRBV19 and TRBJ1-3; D gene uncertain. Trimming removed 6 bases from V and 0 bases from J, with 6 bases in between. CDR3 length equals 13 residues. Per germline, CDR1 LNHDA and CDR2 SQIVND (reference sequence). The CDR3 protein is CASSPASGNTIYF. CDR3 coding DNA: TGTGCCAGTAGCCCAGCCTCTGGAAACACCATATATTTT.

This clonotype was seen a few times. This chain connects TRBV24-1 to TRBJ2-2, with 11 bases identical to TRBD1. Trimming removed 7 bases from V and 4 bases from J; junction bases left unmatched: 7. CDR1 and CDR2 from the germline V gene are KGHDR and SFDVKD. The CDR3 covers 16 residues. The CDR3: CATRMTGTGGTGELFF. The DNA of the CDR3 is TGTGCCACCAGAATGACCGGGACAGGGGGCACCGGGGAGCTGTTTTTT.